The clone carrying this T cell receptor beta chain showed up just a few times. Its specificity is not known. MiXCR, applied by TCRdb to the reads, yields one record per CDR3 protein. The sample consists of some 320,000 distinct CDR3 sequences, about 29% of them appearing once. The germline V gene has CDR1 DFQATT and CDR2 SNEGSKA (reference sequence). After removal of 6 bases from V and 6 bases from J, the junction contained 7 bases not matched to a gene. This CDR3 is 13 amino acids long. These data originate in a study of T cell repertoires in cytomegalovirus infection. As for the study in general: As its CMV epitopes, the study selected recently identified HLA-C-restricted and well-studied HLA-B-restricted targets. CMV infection plus the matching HLA type was flagged by public TCR beta signatures. Study-wide points: CMV carriers having the relevant HLA were flagged by cumulative public TCR beta family frequency. In two of eight donors, the top clonotype was HLA-C-restricted CMV-specific.

The TCR was taken from a human donor in good health (CMV status not recorded). Some clones in this sample may be carry-over from other donors' samples. The material was cultured PBMCs, obtained from culture after CMV antigen stimulation. This rearrangement joins TRBV20-1 to TRBJ2-1; 8 bases match TRBD1. CDR3 coding DNA: TGCAGTGCCGACAGGGGCTTCGGCAATGAGCAGTTCTTC. Translation gives CSADRGFGNEQFF.